This TCR beta chain was found in a study of blood T cell repertoires in COVID-19. The germline gives CDR1 SGHKS, CDR2 YYEKEE (reference sequence). Trimming removed 0 bases at V and 4 bases at J, with 14 bases between. The CDR3 length is 15 residues. Original methodology: Estimation of nucleated cell counts was performed using reference gene primer amplification. TCRdb's table, derived via immunoSEQ multiplex PCR, lists solely in-frame clones and lacks some. V, J and clone size derive from that table, while D and trimming were established from the DNA sequence. In the table there are over 150,000 clones, approximately 88% of which are singletons.

The sample comprised peripheral blood. The chain couples TRBV5-5 to TRBJ2-7, with D possibly being TRBD1 (6 bases). The TCR originated in a man aged 18 to 29 with active or convalescent COVID-19. The CDR3 DNA follows: TGTGCCAGCAGCTTGGTGCCAGGGGAACAATACGAGCAGTACTTC. Translated, it gives CASSLVPGEQYEQYF.